The source of this TCR beta chain is a study of response to subunit inactivated influenza vaccine. Findings and caveats of the study: New T cells are recruited in small numbers by each seasonal influenza vaccination, according to the authors' suggestion.

Worth noting for this clonotype: No antigen is known for it.

TCRdb redid the calling of the RT-PCR reads with MiXCR, one entry per CDR3 protein. This sample yields about 830,000 distinct CDR3 sequences, of which around 20% are seen a single time; approximately 10% belongs to the top ten. The CDR3 is 17 amino acids. Germline V CDR1 and CDR2: PRHDT, FYEKMQ (reference sequence). V was pared by 3 bases and J by 3 bases, with 15 bases between. The origin of this receptor is a man in his fifties who received an inactivated influenza vaccine. The input for sequencing was PBMCs from blood, taken around 5 days after vaccination. The V and J genes are TRBV13 and TRBJ2-6, with a possible D match to TRBD2 (6 bases). The CDR3 nucleotides read TGTGCCAGCAGCTTGCCAGCGGGCGGACTTGGGGCCAACGTCCTGACTTTC. It is translated as CASSLPAGGLGANVLTF.